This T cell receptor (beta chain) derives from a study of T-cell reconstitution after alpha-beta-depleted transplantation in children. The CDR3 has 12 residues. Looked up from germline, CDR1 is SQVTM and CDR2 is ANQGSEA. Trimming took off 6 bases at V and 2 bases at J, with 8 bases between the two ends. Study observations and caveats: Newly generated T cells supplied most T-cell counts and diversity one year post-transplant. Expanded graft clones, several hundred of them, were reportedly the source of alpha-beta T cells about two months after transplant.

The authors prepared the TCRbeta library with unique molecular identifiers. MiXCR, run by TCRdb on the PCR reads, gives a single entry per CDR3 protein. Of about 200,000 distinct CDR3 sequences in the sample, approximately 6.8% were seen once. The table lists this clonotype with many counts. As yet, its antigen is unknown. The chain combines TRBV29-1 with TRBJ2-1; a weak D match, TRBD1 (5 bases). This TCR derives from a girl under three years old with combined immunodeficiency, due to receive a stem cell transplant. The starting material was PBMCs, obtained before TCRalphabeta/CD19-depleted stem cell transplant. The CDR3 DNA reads TGCAGCGTCCCGGACACCTACAATGAGCAGTTCTTC. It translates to CSVPDTYNEQFF.